The sequence of this T cell receptor beta chain was determined in a study of graft-versus-host responses after intestinal transplantation. Study-level information: Multivisceral, liver-intestinal, or isolated intestinal grafts were transplanted into recipients. Induction using anti-thymocyte globulin, followed by tacrolimus and steroids for two to three years, was given to all recipients.

Concerning this clone itself: What it binds is not known.

The CDR3 contains 12 residues. The germline V gene encodes CDR1 ENHRY and CDR2 SYGVKD. Trimming took off 3 bases at V and 8 bases at J, with 10 bases between the two ends. Researchers processed graft tissue to release intraepithelial and lamina propria lymphocytes. Study results and caveats: Detected in recipient marrow were GvH clones, some of which were first observed in ileum or blood.

Sequenced by immunoSEQ multiplex PCR; TCRdb stores in-frame clones only, minus some. The sample has about 37,000 clones, approximately 86% seen once. This receptor was taken from a human patient who received an intestinal transplant, so some T cells may come from the graft donor. Material: ileum tissue, obtained around 200 days after intestinal transplant. The chain couples TRBV10-3 to TRBJ1-2; no clear D gene. The CDR3 DNA sequence: TGTGCCATCAGTGATGGCAGCTTGGGCTACACCTTC. Protein sequence: CAISDGSLGYTF.